These 22 T cell receptor beta chains originate from one sample sequenced in a study of T cell changes during pregnancy in multiple sclerosis. Some clones are missing from TCRdb's copy, which holds only in-frame ones; the method was immunoSEQ multiplex PCR. The sample shows under 45,000 clones, roughly nine tenths of them seen only once. The source was CD4+ T cells from peripheral blood mononuclear cells, collected in the first trimester of pregnancy. The receptor source for this set is a female donor with multiple sclerosis, enrolled in a pregnancy study.

This clone has only a few counts. The chain uses TRBV5-4 and TRBJ1-2; no definite D call. The CDR3 loop spans 13 amino acids. CDR1 and CDR2 (germline): SGHNT, YYREEE (reference sequence). V lost 4 bases to trimming and J lost 3 bases, with 10 bases between them. The CDR3 DNA follows: TGTGCCAGCAGCCCAAGTACGGACTATGGCTACACCTTC. Protein product: CASSPSTDYGYTF.

The genes are TRBV27 and TRBJ2-1; 8 nucleotides align to TRBD1. This CDR3 contains 15 residues. The V gene's germline CDR1 is MNHEY and CDR2 SMNVEV (reference sequence). The ends lost 1 base at V and 2 bases at J; junction bases unmatched: 1. CDR3 in amino acids: CASSLWTGTYNEQFF. The CDR3 DNA reads TGTGCCAGCAGTTTATGGACAGGGACCTACAATGAGCAGTTCTTC.

This chain links TRBV28 with TRBJ1-5; no reliable D call. Germline CDR1 and CDR2: MDHEN and SYDVKM. The CDR3 loop spans 14 amino acids. Trimming took off 4 bases at V and 0 bases at J, with 7 bases between the two ends. The DNA of the CDR3 is TGTGCCAGCAGTTCCCTTCTTAGCAATCAGCCCCAGCATTTT. Amino acid sequence: CASSSLLSNQPQHF.

The chain uses TRBV6-5 and TRBJ1-5, with 8 bases fitting TRBD1. The V and J ends lost 6 bases and 0 bases, in that order; junction bases with no gene match: 4. This CDR3 region has 15 residues. The germline V gene has CDR1 MNHEY and CDR2 SVGAGI. The CDR3 DNA reads as TGTGCCAGCAGGACAGGGGACTATAGCAATCAGCCCCAGCATTTT. Residues: CASRTGDYSNQPQHF.

This chain uses TRBV27 with TRBJ2-1; a possible D gene is TRBD2 (5 bases). Germline assignment: CDR1 MNHEY and CDR2 SMNVEV (reference sequence). The V end was cut by 6 bases, the J end by 4 bases, with 28 bases between. The CDR3 runs 19 residues. The CDR3 bases are TGTGCCAGCAGCTATAGAGGGAAGTTTGGAAGCTTTCGATACAATGAGCAGTTCTTC. Its protein product is CASSYRGKFGSFRYNEQFF.

V and J are TRBV9 and TRBJ2-7; 9 nucleotides align to TRBD2. Germline lookup yields CDR1 SGDLS and CDR2 YYNGEE. The CDR3 extends over 15 amino acids. Unmatched junction bases numbered 6, after V lost 0 bases and J lost 5 bases. The DNA of the CDR3 is TGTGCCAGCAGCGTAGTGGCGGGAGGGCCCAACGAGCAGTACTTC. Translating gives CASSVVAGGPNEQYF.

This chain links TRBV5-6 with TRBJ1-1; a possible D gene is TRBD1 (5 bases). The CDR3 is 11 residues long. Trimming took off 10 bases at V and 5 bases at J, with 12 bases between the two ends. Germline V gene lookup returns CDR1 SGHDT and CDR2 YYEEEE. The CDR3 sequence: CAGGVLTEAFF. The CDR3 bases are TGTGCCGGGGGGGTTTTAACTGAAGCTTTCTTT.

The chain uses TRBV29-1 and TRBJ2-5; 8 nucleotides align to TRBD2. V lost 8 bases and J lost 5; bases outside the gene matches: 13. Germline V CDR1 and CDR2: SQVTM, ANQGSEA. CDR3 length: 14 amino acids. The CDR3 bases are TGCAGCCGCCGGGGGGGGGAGGGCGGGGAGACCCAGTACTTC. This codes for CSRRGGEGGETQYF.

The chain carries TRBV11-3 and TRBJ2-7; 9 bases line up with TRBD2. The V and J ends lost 2 bases and 5 bases, in that order; junction bases with no gene match: 4. The CDR3 runs 14 residues. Germline CDR1 SGHNT, CDR2 YENEEA. CDR3 sequence reads: CASSLLAGSHEQYF. The CDR3, as DNA: TGTGCCAGCAGCTTACTAGCGGGGAGCCACGAGCAGTACTTC.

The chain recombines TRBV2 with TRBJ1-4; D unresolved. Germline V CDR1 and CDR2: SNHLY, FYNNEI. The CDR3 extends over 15 amino acids. The V end lost 4 bases, the J end lost 2 bases, and 11 bases lay between the germline ends. CDR3 protein: CASSVSYLTNEKLFF. In DNA form, the CDR3 reads TGTGCCAGCAGTGTTAGTTATTTGACTAATGAAAAACTGTTTTTT.

This clone was counted only a few times. The chain employs TRBV6-4 and TRBJ1-1; D not resolved. The CDR3 contains 13 residues. Germline-derived CDR1 and CDR2 are MRHNA and SNTAGT. V gave up 4 bases and J gave up 0 bases, with 6 bases separating them. In DNA, the CDR3 is TGTGCCAGCAGTGCGGGGATGAACACTGAAGCTTTCTTT. Amino acids: CASSAGMNTEAFF.

CDR3 sequence reads: CSVESLAGGTDTQYF. The CDR3 DNA is TGCAGCGTTGAATCACTAGCGGGAGGCACAGATACGCAGTATTTT. The chain has TRBV29-1 and TRBJ2-3; TRBD2 aligns across 11 bases. The CDR3 contains 15 residues. V shed 2 bases and J 1 base; nucleotides not matched to a gene: 2. Germline V CDR1 and CDR2: SQVTM, ANQGSEA.

This clone was detected once. The V and J genes are TRBV12-5 and TRBJ2-1, with D tentatively TRBD2 (6 bases). Germline lookup yields CDR1 LGHNT and CDR2 FRNRAP. The V gene lost 0 bases and the J gene lost 3 bases, with 18 bases spanning the gap. The CDR3 is 18 residues long. CDR3 sequence: CASGLVGEASENYNEQFF. The CDR3 nucleotides read TGTGCTAGTGGTTTGGTAGGGGAGGCATCTGAGAACTACAATGAGCAGTTCTTC.

The table lists this clone with a few counts. The chain combines TRBV6-6 with TRBJ2-1; 8 bases are a match to TRBD1. The V and J ends lost 11 bases and 6 bases, in that order; junction bases with no gene match: 12. Germline V gene data show CDR1 as MNHNY and CDR2 as SVGAGI (reference sequence). This CDR3 spans 14 amino acids. The CDR3 nucleotides read TGTGCCGGCGGATCCTCGGGGACAGGCAATGAGCAGTTCTTC. It specifies CAGGSSGTGNEQFF.

The V call is TRBV28, the J call TRBJ1-2; maybe TRBD1 (5 bases). The V end lost 5 bases, the J end lost 3 bases, and 16 bases lay between the germline ends. This CDR3 spans 15 amino acids. The germline CDR1 and CDR2 sequences are MDHEN and SYDVKM. CDR3: CASSLVGAKDYGYTF. For the CDR3, the DNA is TGTGCCAGCAGTCTTGTAGGGGCCAAGGACTATGGCTACACCTTC.

The chain employs TRBV9 and TRBJ2-2; no clear D. Germline loops: CDR1 SGDLS, CDR2 YYNGEE. CDR3 length: 12 residues. V dropped 1 base and J dropped 6 bases, with 4 bases sitting between them. CDR3 protein: CASSVRSGELFF. The CDR3 DNA is TGTGCCAGCAGCGTACGTTCCGGGGAGCTGTTTTTT.

The chain has TRBV6-1 and TRBJ2-7; D is undetermined. The CDR3 spans 15 residues. Germline CDR1 is MNHNS and CDR2 is SASEGT. V was clipped by 0 bases and J by 3 bases, with 12 bases between them. The chain's CDR3 is CASSEASGYYYEQYF. Here the CDR3 DNA reads TGTGCCAGCAGTGAAGCGTCTGGGTACTACTACGAGCAGTACTTC.

This CDR3 is CASSLALNTEAFF. DNA of the CDR3: TGTGCCAGCAGCTTAGCCCTTAACACTGAAGCTTTCTTT. V and J are TRBV7-9 and TRBJ1-1; D is unresolved. V lost 0 bases and J lost 2, with 4 bases in between. The CDR3 runs to 13 residues. Germline values: CDR1 SEHNR, CDR2 FQNEAQ (reference sequence).

The J gene is TRBJ2-2, the V gene TRBV5-4, with 11 bases that match TRBD2. This CDR3 is 15 amino acids long. Germline V gives CDR1 SGHNT, CDR2 YYREEE (reference sequence). The J segment lost 11 bases and the V segment lost 2 bases, leaving 8 bases of the junction unmatched. This chain's CDR3 is CASSFWASGRTELFF. The CDR3 nucleotides are TGTGCCAGCAGCTTTTGGGCTAGCGGGAGGACCGAGCTGTTTTTT.

This chain connects TRBV7-9 to TRBJ2-5, with 10 bases that match TRBD1. Losses at the gene ends were 7 bases for V and 2 bases for J; bases not matched to a gene: 10. The CDR3 consists of 16 residues. The germline V gene has CDR1 SEHNR and CDR2 FQNEAQ (reference sequence). CDR3: CASTQNDRGQQETQYF. The CDR3 DNA follows: TGTGCCAGCACCCAAAATGACAGGGGGCAGCAAGAGACCCAGTACTTC.

The rearrangement links TRBV6-5 to TRBJ2-1, with TRBD2 matching 9 bases. The CDR3 has 14 amino acids. V gave up 5 bases and J gave up 4 bases; unmatched junction bases: 3. The germline V gene encodes CDR1 MNHEY and CDR2 SVGAGI. The CDR3 bases are TGTGCCAGCAGTCTAGCGGGGCAGTACAATGAGCAGTTCTTC. This sequence encodes CASSLAGQYNEQFF.

The chain is built from TRBV2 and TRBJ2-3; 9 bases are a match to TRBD1. V was clipped by 4 bases and J by 1 base; unmatched bases: 0. This CDR3 comprises 14 residues. Germline V gene lookup returns CDR1 SNHLY and CDR2 FYNNEI. The CDR3 region is CASSGTGGTDTQYF. CDR3 coding DNA: TGTGCCAGCAGTGGGACAGGGGGCACAGATACGCAGTATTTT.